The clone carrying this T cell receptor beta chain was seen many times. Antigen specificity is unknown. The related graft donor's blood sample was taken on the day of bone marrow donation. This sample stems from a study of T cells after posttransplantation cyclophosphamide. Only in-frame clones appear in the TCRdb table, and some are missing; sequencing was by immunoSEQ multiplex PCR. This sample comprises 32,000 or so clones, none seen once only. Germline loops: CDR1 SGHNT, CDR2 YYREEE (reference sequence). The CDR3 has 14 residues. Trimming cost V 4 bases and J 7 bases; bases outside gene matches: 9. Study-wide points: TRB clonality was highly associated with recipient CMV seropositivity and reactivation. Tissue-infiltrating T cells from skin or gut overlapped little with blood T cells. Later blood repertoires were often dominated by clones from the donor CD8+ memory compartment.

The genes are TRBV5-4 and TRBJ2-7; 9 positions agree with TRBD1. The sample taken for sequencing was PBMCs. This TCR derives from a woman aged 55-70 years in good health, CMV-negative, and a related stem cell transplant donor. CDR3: CASSRGTGFQEQYF. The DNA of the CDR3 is TGTGCCAGCAGCCGTGGGACAGGGTTTCAGGAGCAGTACTTC.